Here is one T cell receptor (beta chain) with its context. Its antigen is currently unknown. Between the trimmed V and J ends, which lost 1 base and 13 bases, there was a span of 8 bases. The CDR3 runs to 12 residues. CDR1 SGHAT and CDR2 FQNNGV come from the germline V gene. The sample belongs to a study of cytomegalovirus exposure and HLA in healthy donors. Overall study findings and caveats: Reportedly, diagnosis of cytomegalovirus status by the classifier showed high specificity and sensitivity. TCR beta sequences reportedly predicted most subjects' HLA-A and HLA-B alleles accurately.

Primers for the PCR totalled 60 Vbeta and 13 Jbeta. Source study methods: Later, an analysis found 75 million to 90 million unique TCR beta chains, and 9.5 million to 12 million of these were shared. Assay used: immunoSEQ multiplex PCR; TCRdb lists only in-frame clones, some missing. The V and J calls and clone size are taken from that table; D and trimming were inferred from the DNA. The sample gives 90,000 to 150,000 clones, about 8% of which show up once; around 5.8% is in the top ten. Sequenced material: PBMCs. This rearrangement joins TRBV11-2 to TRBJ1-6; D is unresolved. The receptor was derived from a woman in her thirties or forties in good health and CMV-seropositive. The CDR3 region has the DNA TGTGCCAGCAGCTTAGGGGGAGGTCCCCTCCACTTT. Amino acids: CASSLGGGPLHF.